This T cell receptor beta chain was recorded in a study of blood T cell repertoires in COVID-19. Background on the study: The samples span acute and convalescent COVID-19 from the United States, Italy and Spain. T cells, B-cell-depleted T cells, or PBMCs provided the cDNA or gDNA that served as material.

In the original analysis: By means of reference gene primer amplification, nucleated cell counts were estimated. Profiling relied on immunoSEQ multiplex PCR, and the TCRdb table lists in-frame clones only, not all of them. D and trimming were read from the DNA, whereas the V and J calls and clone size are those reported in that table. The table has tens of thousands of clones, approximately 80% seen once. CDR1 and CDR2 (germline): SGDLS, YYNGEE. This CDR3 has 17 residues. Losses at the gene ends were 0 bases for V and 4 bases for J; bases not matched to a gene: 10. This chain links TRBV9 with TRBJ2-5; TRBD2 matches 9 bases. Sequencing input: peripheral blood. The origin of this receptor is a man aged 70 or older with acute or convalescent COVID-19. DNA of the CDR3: TGTGCCAGCAGCGTAGAAACTAGCGGGTTTGGAGGAGAGACCCAGTACTTC. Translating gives CASSVETSGFGGETQYF.